Shown below are 27 T cell receptor beta chains from a single sample sequenced in a study of OX40 agonist ivuxolimab in advanced cancers. Assay: immunoSEQ multiplex PCR; the TCRdb copy retains only in-frame clones and omits some. The sample has some 70,000 clones, just over 90% seen once. Sample: CD4+ or CD8+ T cells sorted from blood, taken in a trial of the OX40 agonist ivuxolimab. The source is an adult with an advanced solid tumor such as melanoma, head and neck, liver or kidney cancer.

CDR3 coding DNA: TGTGCCAGTAGTCCAGGAACAGGGTTCAACTCCTACGAGCAGTACTTC. It yields the protein CASSPGTGFNSYEQYF. This chain uses TRBV19 with TRBJ2-7, with D possibly TRBD1 on 6 matching bases. V lost 5 bases, J lost 0 bases, and 17 bases lay in between. This CDR3 has 16 residues. Germline CDR1 reads LNHDA; CDR2 reads SQIVND (reference sequence).

The chain uses TRBV27 and TRBJ1-2; 12 bases match TRBD1. J was trimmed by 3 bases and V by 5 bases; bases with no gene match: 13. The germline V gene encodes CDR1 MNHEY and CDR2 SMNVEV (reference sequence). There are 18 residues in the CDR3. CDR3 loop: CASSTPAPGQGAHYGYTF. Here the CDR3 DNA reads TGTGCCAGCAGTACGCCCGCCCCGGGACAGGGGGCTCACTATGGCTACACCTTC.

This clone was found once. The rearrangement links TRBV7-2 to TRBJ1-2; D may be TRBD1 (5 bases). The CDR3 contains 14 residues. Trimming shortened V by 1 base and J by 2 bases, and 8 bases separated the two germline ends. Per the germline V gene, CDR1 is SGHTA and CDR2 is FQGNSA. Written as DNA, the CDR3 is TGTGCCAGCAGCTTAGTTGGGGCGAACTATGGCTACACCTTC. It translates to CASSLVGANYGYTF. Drawing the rest from reference TRBV7-2 and TRBJ1-2, the complete variable domain is GAGVSQSPSNKVTEKGKDVELRCDPISGHTALYWYRQSLGQGLEFLIYFQGNSAPDKSGLPSDRFSAERTGGSVSTLTIQRTQQEDSAVYLCASSLVGANYGYTFGSGTRLTVV.

V is TRBV5-1 and J is TRBJ2-1, with 10 nucleotides matching TRBD2. The V segment lost 4 bases and the J segment 11 bases; nucleotides outside the gene matches: 9. Germline assignment: CDR1 SGHRS and CDR2 YFSETQ. CDR3 length: 14 residues. The CDR3 region is CASSRGIAGGQQFF. CDR3 DNA: TGCGCCAGCAGCCGGGGTATAGCGGGGGGTCAGCAGTTCTTC.

The rearrangement links TRBV7-2 to TRBJ1-2, with 11 nucleotides matching TRBD1. The V and J ends lost 4 bases and 8 bases, in that order; junction bases with no gene match: 9. Germline CDR1 reads SGHTA; CDR2 reads FQGNSA. This CDR3 comprises 15 residues. For the CDR3, the DNA is TGTGCCAGCAGCTCTCCGGGACAGGGGGTTGAGGGCTACACCTTC. Amino acids: CASSSPGQGVEGYTF.

V is TRBV11-2 and J is TRBJ2-5, with D possibly being TRBD2 (7 bases). Per germline, CDR1 SGHAT and CDR2 FQNNGV. V was cut by 4 bases and J by 3 bases, with 18 bases left in between. CDR3 length equals 16 residues. CDR3 sequence (DNA): TGTGCCAGCAGCTCCCCGGGGCGGGGGCTAGAAGAGACCCAGTACTTC. It encodes CASSSPGRGLEETQYF.

Points on this clone: A read error may produce the germline difference seen at one junction end. This chain connects TRBV5-4 to TRBJ2-2; D possibly corresponds to TRBD2 (6 bases). This CDR3 is 17 amino acids long. Germline V gene data show CDR1 as SGHNT and CDR2 as YYREEE (reference sequence). CDR3 region: CASSQDLGGANTGELFF. The CDR3, as DNA: TGCGCCAGCAGCCAAGATTTGGGCGGGGCGAACACCGGGGAGCTGTTTTTT.

This chain uses TRBV11-3 with TRBJ2-7, with D perhaps matching TRBD1 (5 bases). The CDR3 runs to 14 residues. CDR1 and CDR2 from the germline V gene are SGHNT and YENEEA. The V gene lost 0 bases and the J gene lost 3 bases, with 9 bases spanning the gap. The CDR3 here is CASSLDPQGYEQYF. The DNA of the CDR3 is TGTGCCAGCAGCTTAGACCCCCAGGGCTACGAGCAGTACTTC.

The rearrangement links TRBV7-2 to TRBJ2-7; D unresolved. V lost 1 base to trimming and J lost 6 bases, with 10 bases between them. CDR1 is SGHTA and CDR2 is FQGNSA in the germline V gene. The CDR3 consists of 13 residues. Here the CDR3 DNA reads TGTGCCAGCAGCTTAGGCCAGGTAGGCGAGCAGTACTTC. This sequence encodes CASSLGQVGEQYF. Full variable domain (outside the CDR3, taken from reference TRBV7-2 and TRBJ2-7): GAGVSQSPSNKVTEKGKDVELRCDPISGHTALYWYRQSLGQGLEFLIYFQGNSAPDKSGLPSDRFSAERTGGSVSTLTIQRTQQEDSAVYLCASSLGQVGEQYFGPGTRLTVT.

This clone was observed a single time. The gene calls are TRBV2 and TRBJ2-2; possibly TRBD1 for D (6 bases). The CDR3 totals 15 residues. The germline gives CDR1 SNHLY, CDR2 FYNNEI. Between the trimmed V and J ends, which lost 10 bases and 0 bases, there was a span of 15 bases. The CDR3 region is CATSPRTANTGELFF. The CDR3 nucleotides read TGTGCCACCTCCCCCCGGACAGCGAACACCGGGGAGCTGTTTTTT.

The V call is TRBV5-1, the J call TRBJ1-3; D not resolved. The CDR3 extends over 16 amino acids. Trimming took off 0 bases at V and 0 bases at J, with 10 bases between the two ends. Per germline, CDR1 SGHRS and CDR2 YFSETQ. The DNA of the CDR3 is TGCGCCAGCAGCTTGGACCCAGGCCTCTCTGGAAACACCATATATTTT. This encodes CASSLDPGLSGNTIYF.

The genes are TRBV6-5 and TRBJ1-3; no firm D call. Trimming shortened V by 6 bases and J by 0 bases, and 6 bases separated the two germline ends. The CDR3 is made up of 13 amino acids. CDR1 and CDR2 (germline): MNHEY, SVGAGI. CDR3 in DNA: TGTGCCAGCAGAACTCTCTCTGGAAACACCATATATTTT. Protein sequence: CASRTLSGNTIYF.

The V gene is TRBV29-1, the J gene TRBJ2-4, with 10 bases aligning to TRBD1. After removal of 4 bases from V and 8 bases from J, the junction contained 8 bases not matched to a gene. The CDR3 is 14 amino acids. CDR1 SQVTM and CDR2 ANQGSEA come from the germline V gene. The CDR3 bases are TGCAGCGTTGGTGGGAGGGGGACAGGGGACATTCAGTACTTC. It codes for CSVGGRGTGDIQYF.

The CDR3 sequence is CASRTHMGAGANVLTF. CDR3 DNA sequence: TGTGCCAGCAGAACCCACATGGGGGCTGGGGCCAACGTCCTGACTTTC. The chain is built from TRBV28 and TRBJ2-6, with D tentatively TRBD1 or TRBD2 (5 bases each). V gave up 6 bases and J gave up 2 bases, with 14 bases separating them. CDR1 and CDR2 from the germline V gene are MDHEN and SYDVKM. The CDR3 is 16 residues long.

For this clone: Other DNA sequences within the sample encode an identical CDR3. The chain has TRBV5-1 and TRBJ2-5; TRBD2 matches at 8 bases. This CDR3 has 14 amino acids. Per germline, CDR1 SGHRS and CDR2 YFSETQ. The J segment lost 4 bases and the V segment lost 4 bases, leaving 6 bases of the junction unmatched. CDR3 sequence reads: CASSSLAGGETQYF. CDR3 coding DNA: TGCGCCAGCAGCAGCCTAGCGGGTGGAGAGACCCAGTACTTC.

J is TRBJ2-5 and V is TRBV6-5, with 8 positions matching TRBD1. Germline CDR1 and CDR2: MNHEY and SVGAGI. The CDR3 sequence is 11 residues long. V lost 5 bases and J lost 10; bases outside the gene matches: 3. The CDR3 DNA follows: TGTGCCAGCAGTAATGACAGGGGCCAGTACTTC. Translating gives CASSNDRGQYF.

The rearrangement uses TRBV4-3 and TRBJ2-3; 9 bases map to TRBD2. There are 20 residues in the CDR3. Trimming removed 0 bases from V and 2 bases from J; junction bases left unmatched: 15. From germline, CDR1 is LGHNA and CDR2 YSLEER. The CDR3: CASSQELPSGQRGATDTQYF. CDR3 coding DNA: TGCGCCAGCAGCCAAGAACTCCCCTCGGGACAGCGGGGGGCCACAGATACGCAGTATTTT.

The chain recombines TRBV5-1 with TRBJ1-1; a weak D match, TRBD1 (6 bases). Germline CDR1 reads SGHRS; CDR2 reads YFSETQ. The length of the CDR3 is 15 residues. V dropped 0 bases and J dropped 7 bases, with 16 bases sitting between them. The CDR3 sequence: CASSLVPGQASEAFF. The CDR3 DNA sequence: TGCGCCAGCAGCTTGGTTCCGGGACAAGCGAGTGAAGCTTTCTTT.

This clone was found once. This rearrangement joins TRBV30 to TRBJ2-2; no firm D call. CDR1 is GTSNPN and CDR2 is SVGIG in the germline V gene (reference sequence). The V gene lost 3 bases and the J gene lost 7 bases, with 6 bases spanning the gap. The CDR3 runs 11 residues. CDR3 loop: CAWRRVGELFF. For the CDR3, the DNA is TGTGCCTGGAGGCGCGTCGGGGAGCTGTTTTTT.

This sequence joins TRBV18 and TRBJ1-4; 10 bases are a match to TRBD1. Germline CDR1 and CDR2: KGHSH and LQKENI. Trimming took 4 bases from V and 5 from J; bases not matched to a gene: 7. CDR3 length: 16 residues. The CDR3 sequence is CASSQVPGQGNEKLFF. CDR3 nucleotides: TGTGCCAGCTCACAAGTCCCGGGACAGGGGAATGAAAAACTGTTTTTT.

V and J are TRBV11-3 and TRBJ1-1, with 7 bases aligning to TRBD1. CDR1 and CDR2 (germline): SGHNT, YENEEA. The CDR3 is 15 residues long. Trimming removed 3 bases from V and 1 base from J; junction bases left unmatched: 5. CDR3 residues: CASSFTGAGNTEAFF. The CDR3 region has the DNA TGTGCCAGCAGCTTTACAGGGGCTGGGAACACTGAAGCTTTCTTT.

In the case of this clone: Distinct nucleotide sequences in the sample also encode this CDR3. The chain has TRBV2 and TRBJ1-2; 9 nucleotides line up with TRBD1. V shed 6 bases, J shed 6 bases, and the junction held 11 bases outside the gene matches. CDR3 size: 15 residues. CDR1 is SNHLY, CDR2 FYNNEI, per germline. The CDR3 region has the DNA TGTGCCAGCAGCCAGGAAGACAGGGGGTCCAATGGCTACACCTTC. This encodes CASSQEDRGSNGYTF.

This sequence joins TRBV19 and TRBJ2-6; TRBD1 agrees at 8 bases. V trimming: 4 bases; J trimming: 2 bases; junction bases outside the gene matches: 4. The CDR3 consists of 16 residues. Germline CDR1 reads LNHDA; CDR2 reads SQIVND (reference sequence). In DNA form, the CDR3 reads TGTGCCAGTAGTACCCAGGGGGCGGCTGGGGCCAACGTCCTGACTTTC. It is translated as CASSTQGAAGANVLTF.

The rearrangement joins TRBV27 to TRBJ1-1; D remains unclear. The CDR3 has 14 residues. Germline V gives CDR1 MNHEY, CDR2 SMNVEV (reference sequence). V was shortened by 7 bases and J by 0 bases, with 12 bases between the two germline ends. Written as DNA, the CDR3 is TGTGCCAGCATCTCGGGAGCCATGAACACTGAAGCTTTCTTT. This translates into CASISGAMNTEAFF.

CDR3 sequence (DNA): TGTGCCAGAGTATCACTAGCGCTAAGGAATGAGCAGTTCTTC. The encoded protein is CARVSLALRNEQFF. The gene calls are TRBV6-1 and TRBJ2-1; TRBD2 matches 7 bases. The CDR3 runs to 14 residues. The V and J ends lost 9 bases and 7 bases, in that order; junction bases with no gene match: 12. CDR1 and CDR2 (germline): MNHNS, SASEGT.

The rearrangement uses TRBV19 and TRBJ2-2; a possible D gene is TRBD1 (6 bases). Looked up from germline, CDR1 is LNHDA and CDR2 is SQIVND (reference sequence). This CDR3 has 13 amino acids. Trimming cost V 8 bases and J 7 bases, with 14 bases left between them. CDR3 residues: CASPGTKNGELFF. Written as DNA, the CDR3 is TGTGCCAGTCCTGGGACAAAAAACGGGGAGCTGTTTTTT.

The table lists this clone with a count of one. The rearrangement links TRBV19 to TRBJ2-5, with 12 bases identical to TRBD2. The germline V gene has CDR1 LNHDA and CDR2 SQIVND (reference sequence). The V gene end was trimmed by 10 bases and the J gene end by 5 bases; junction bases not matched to a gene: 5. The CDR3 is 13 amino acids. The CDR3, as DNA: TGTGCCACCCGACTAGCGGGAGTGGAGACCCAGTACTTC. This codes for CATRLAGVETQYF.